The source of this TCR beta chain is a study of OX40 agonist ivuxolimab in advanced cancers. Study-level background: Ivuxolimab is a fully human IgG2 antibody that activates OX40 (CD134). Patient treatment consisted of intravenous ivuxolimab administration every 2 weeks at 0.01 to 10 mg/kg.

Trimming cost V 4 bases and J 10 bases, with 11 bases left between them. The CDR3 has 13 residues. Germline V gives CDR1 MNHEY, CDR2 SVGAGI. Some clones are missing from TCRdb's copy, which holds only in-frame ones; the method was immunoSEQ multiplex PCR. The sample includes some 37,000 clones, roughly 82% of them seen just once. The chain couples TRBV6-5 to TRBJ1-6; the D is unclear. This sequence was found in an adult with an advanced solid tumor such as melanoma, head and neck, liver or kidney cancer. Here the sequenced sample was CD4+ or CD8+ T cells sorted from blood, taken in a trial of the OX40 agonist ivuxolimab. DNA for the CDR3: TGTGCCAGCAGTTTTAATGCCCGCTCACCCCTCCACTTT. It codes for CASSFNARSPLHF.